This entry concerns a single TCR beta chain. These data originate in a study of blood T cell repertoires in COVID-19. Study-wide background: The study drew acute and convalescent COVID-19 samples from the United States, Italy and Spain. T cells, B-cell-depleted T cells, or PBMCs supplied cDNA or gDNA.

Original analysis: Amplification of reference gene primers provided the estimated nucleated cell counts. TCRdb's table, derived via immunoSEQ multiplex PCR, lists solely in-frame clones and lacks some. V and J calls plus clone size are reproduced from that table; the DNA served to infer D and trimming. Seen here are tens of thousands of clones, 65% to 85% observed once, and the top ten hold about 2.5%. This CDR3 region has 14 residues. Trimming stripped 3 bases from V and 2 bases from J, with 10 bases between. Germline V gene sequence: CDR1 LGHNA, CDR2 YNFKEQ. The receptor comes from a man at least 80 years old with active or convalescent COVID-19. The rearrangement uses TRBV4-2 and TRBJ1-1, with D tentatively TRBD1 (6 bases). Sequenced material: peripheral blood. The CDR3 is CASSHPDSNTEAFF. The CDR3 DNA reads TGTGCCAGCAGCCACCCGGACAGCAACACTGAAGCTTTCTTT.